What follows are 13 T cell receptor beta chains derived from one specimen sequenced in a study of OX40 agonist ivuxolimab in advanced cancers. TCRdb's copy holds only in-frame clones and misses some; the assay was immunoSEQ multiplex PCR. The sample lists tens of thousands of clones, approximately 78% occurring once. This specimen consisted of CD4+ or CD8+ T cells sorted from blood, obtained in a trial of the OX40 agonist ivuxolimab. The receptors stem from an adult with an advanced solid tumor such as melanoma, head and neck, liver or kidney cancer.

This chain joins TRBV28 and TRBJ1-5; D remains unclear. The CDR3 totals 12 residues. CDR1 MDHEN and CDR2 SYDVKM come from the germline V gene. Trimming cost V 3 bases and J 7 bases, with 7 bases left between them. CDR3 region: CASSFGLQPQHF. As DNA, the CDR3 is TGTGCCAGCAGTTTCGGTCTGCAGCCCCAGCATTTT.

The gene calls are TRBV9 and TRBJ2-7; D is unresolved. This CDR3 has 14 residues. Germline lookup yields CDR1 SGDLS and CDR2 YYNGEE. V lost 1 base to trimming and J lost 0 bases, with 8 bases between them. This chain's CDR3 is CASSVSWSSYEQYF. DNA for the CDR3: TGTGCCAGCAGCGTAAGTTGGAGCTCCTACGAGCAGTACTTC.

J is TRBJ2-5 and V is TRBV9; 9 bases match TRBD1. CDR3 length: 15 amino acids. J gave up 2 bases and V 0 bases, and 2 bases lay outside the gene matches. Germline V gives CDR1 SGDLS, CDR2 YYNGEE. CDR3 sequence reads: CASSVGDRVQETQYF. Here the CDR3 DNA reads TGTGCCAGCAGCGTAGGGGACAGGGTTCAAGAGACCCAGTACTTC.

The table lists this clone with a few counts. The V call is TRBV13, the J call TRBJ2-3, with 10 bases aligning to TRBD2. The CDR3 has 16 amino acids. The V gene's germline CDR1 is PRHDT and CDR2 FYEKMQ (reference sequence). V was pared by 5 bases and J by 3 bases, with 8 bases of the junction left unmatched. The CDR3 spells CASSRPSGSWTDTQYF. The CDR3, as DNA: TGTGCCAGCAGCCGCCCTAGCGGGAGTTGGACAGATACGCAGTATTTT.

V gene TRBV6-5 combines with J gene TRBJ1-5, with 7 positions matching TRBD1. J was trimmed by 5 bases and V by 6 bases; bases with no gene match: 4. The germline gives CDR1 MNHEY, CDR2 SVGAGI. This CDR3 comprises 13 residues. CDR3 sequence reads: CASSGQAHQPQHF. Written as DNA, the CDR3 is TGTGCCAGCAGCGGACAGGCCCATCAGCCCCAGCATTTT.

V is TRBV30 and J is TRBJ2-2; D is possibly TRBD1 (6 bases). The CDR3 sequence is 14 residues long. V dropped 4 bases and J dropped 4 bases, with 13 bases sitting between them. Germline loops: CDR1 GTSNPN, CDR2 SVGIG (reference sequence). The CDR3 loop reads CAWKGQGSTGELFF. The CDR3 coding sequence is TGTGCCTGGAAGGGGCAGGGGAGCACCGGGGAGCTGTTTTTT.

This clone is a singleton in its sample. The chain couples TRBV19 to TRBJ1-2, with D uncertain. Per germline, CDR1 LNHDA and CDR2 SQIVND (reference sequence). V was trimmed by 8 bases and J by 4 bases, leaving 17 bases between them. The CDR3 contains 14 residues. CDR3 amino acids: CASGRLGQSYGYTF. In DNA, the CDR3 is TGTGCCAGTGGTCGTTTGGGCCAGAGCTATGGCTACACCTTC.

CDR3 region: CASSSTGTGNLETQYF. DNA for the CDR3: TGTGCCAGCTCATCGACCGGGACAGGGAACCTAGAGACCCAGTACTTC. This chain links TRBV18 with TRBJ2-5, with 9 positions matching TRBD1. Losses at the gene ends were 5 bases for V and 4 bases for J; bases not matched to a gene: 11. The CDR3 totals 16 residues. Germline V lookup: CDR1 KGHSH, CDR2 LQKENI.

The gene calls are TRBV7-2 and TRBJ2-6; possible D gene TRBD2, 6 bases. V gave up 2 bases and J gave up 1 base, with 18 bases separating them. This CDR3 has 19 amino acids. The germline V gene encodes CDR1 SGHTA and CDR2 FQGNSA. CDR3 coding DNA: TGTGCCAGCAGCTTATTGGGACTCCAAACCCCGTCTGGGGCCAACGTCCTGACTTTC. Protein: CASSLLGLQTPSGANVLTF.

V is TRBV6-1 and J is TRBJ2-7; 9 bases are shared with TRBD1. This CDR3 comprises 14 residues. Per germline, CDR1 MNHNS and CDR2 SASEGT. J gave up 3 bases and V 2 bases, and 2 bases lay outside the gene matches. The CDR3 bases are TGTGCCAGCAGTGAACGGGGACAGGGCTACGAGCAGTACGTC. Its translation is CASSERGQGYEQYV.

The rearrangement uses TRBV18 and TRBJ2-1; 10 bases fit TRBD2. Germline V lookup: CDR1 KGHSH, CDR2 LQKENI. The CDR3 is 19 amino acids. After removal of 6 bases from V and 2 bases from J, the junction contained 16 bases not matched to a gene. In DNA, the CDR3 is TGTGCCAGCTCCTGGGACAGTTCTAGCGGGAGTGGAACCTACAATGAGCAGTTCTTC. This gives the protein CASSWDSSSGSGTYNEQFF.

This sequence joins TRBV2 and TRBJ1-5, with 10 bases fitting TRBD1. The trim removed 0 bases at V and 7 bases at J, leaving 6 bases unmatched. CDR3 length equals 16 residues. CDR1 and CDR2 (germline): SNHLY, FYNNEI. The DNA for the CDR3 is TGTGCCAGCAGTGAAGCACGGGACAGGGGCCTCCAGCCCCAGCATTTT. It encodes CASSEARDRGLQPQHF.

V is TRBV5-4 and J is TRBJ2-1; D might be TRBD2 (6 bases). The CDR3 sequence is 14 residues long. The V end was cut by 4 bases, the J end by 7 bases, with 15 bases between. Germline assignment: CDR1 SGHNT and CDR2 YYREEE (reference sequence). The CDR3 region is CASSRGAARNEQFF. The CDR3 DNA reads as TGTGCCAGCAGCCGCGGGGCAGCGAGAAATGAGCAGTTCTTC.